This T cell receptor (beta chain) was identified during a study of T cells after yellow fever vaccination. Findings of the study overall: Subsequent booster samples again held most clones from primary vaccination (roughly 95% CD4, about 90% CD8).

TCRdb independently ran MiXCR on the 5' RACE reads; one entry per CDR3 protein. The sample contains hundreds of thousands of distinct CDR3 sequences, over 5% of which appear only once. At least ten counts were recorded for this clonotype. As yet, its antigen is unknown. Specimen: PBMCs, collected 5 days after the yellow fever booster vaccination. The sequence was collected from a man aged 25-45 years who received the YFV17D yellow fever vaccine.

The CDR3 sequence is CASSEAGTGYNEQFF. In DNA form, the CDR3 reads TGTGCCAGCAGTGAAGCGGGGACAGGATACAATGAGCAGTTCTTC. The chain recombines TRBV6-1 with TRBJ2-1, with 8 positions matching TRBD1. Germline values: CDR1 MNHNS, CDR2 SASEGT. Trimming at V came to 0 bases and at J to 4 bases, leaving 2 bases not matched to a gene. This CDR3 comprises 15 residues.